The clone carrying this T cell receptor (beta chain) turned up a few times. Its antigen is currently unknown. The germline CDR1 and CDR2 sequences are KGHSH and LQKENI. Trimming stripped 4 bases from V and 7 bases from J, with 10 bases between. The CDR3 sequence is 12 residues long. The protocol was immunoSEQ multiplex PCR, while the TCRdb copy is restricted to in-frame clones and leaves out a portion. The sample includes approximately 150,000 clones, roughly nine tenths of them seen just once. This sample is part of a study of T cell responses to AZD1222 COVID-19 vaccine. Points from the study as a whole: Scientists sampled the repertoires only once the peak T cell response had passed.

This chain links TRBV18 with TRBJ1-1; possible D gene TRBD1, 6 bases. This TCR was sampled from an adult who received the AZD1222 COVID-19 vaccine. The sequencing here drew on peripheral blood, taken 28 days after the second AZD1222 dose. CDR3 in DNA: TGTGCCAGCTCACAGGGGGGCGGTGAAGCTTTCTTT. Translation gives CASSQGGGEAFF.